The sequence of this TCR beta chain was determined in a study of blood T cell repertoires in COVID-19. Assay: immunoSEQ multiplex PCR; the TCRdb copy retains only in-frame clones and omits some. Counted here are about 260,000 clones, approximately 79% occurring once; the ten biggest clones make up under 4.5%. CDR1 MNHNY and CDR2 SVGAGI come from the germline V gene (reference sequence). After removal of 10 bases from V and 0 bases from J, the junction contained 9 bases not matched to a gene. The CDR3 sequence is 15 residues long. The origin of this receptor is a man aged 25 to 40 with acute COVID-19. The specimen was PBMCs or T cells enriched from blood (not recorded which). This chain connects TRBV6-6 to TRBJ1-5, with 7 bases lining up with TRBD1. The CDR3 loop reads CANRTGHHSNQPQHF. The CDR3 DNA reads TGTGCCAACCGGACAGGCCACCATAGCAATCAGCCCCAGCATTTT.